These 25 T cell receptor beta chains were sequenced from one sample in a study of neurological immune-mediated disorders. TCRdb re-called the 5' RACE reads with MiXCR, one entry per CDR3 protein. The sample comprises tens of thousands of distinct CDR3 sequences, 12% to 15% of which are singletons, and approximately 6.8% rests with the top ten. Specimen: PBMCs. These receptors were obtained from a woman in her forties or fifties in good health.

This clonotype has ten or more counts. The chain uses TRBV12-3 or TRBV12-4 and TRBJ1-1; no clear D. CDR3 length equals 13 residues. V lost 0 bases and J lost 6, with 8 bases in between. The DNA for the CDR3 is TGTGCCAGCAGTTTAGCGCACAGAGCTGAAGCTTTCTTT. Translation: CASSLAHRAEAFF.

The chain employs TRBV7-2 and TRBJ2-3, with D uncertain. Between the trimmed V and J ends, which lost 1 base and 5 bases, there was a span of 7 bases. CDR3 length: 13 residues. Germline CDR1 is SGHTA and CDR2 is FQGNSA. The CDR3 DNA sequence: TGTGCCAGCAGCTTAGGACTTCAAGATACGCAGTATTTT. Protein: CASSLGLQDTQYF.

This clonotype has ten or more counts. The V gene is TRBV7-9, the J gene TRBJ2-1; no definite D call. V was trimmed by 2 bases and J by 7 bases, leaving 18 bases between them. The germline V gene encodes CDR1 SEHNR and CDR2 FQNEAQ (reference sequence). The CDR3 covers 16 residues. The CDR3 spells CASSLSVTANLNEQFF. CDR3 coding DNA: TGTGCCAGCAGCTTATCAGTGACGGCGAATTTAAATGAGCAGTTCTTC.

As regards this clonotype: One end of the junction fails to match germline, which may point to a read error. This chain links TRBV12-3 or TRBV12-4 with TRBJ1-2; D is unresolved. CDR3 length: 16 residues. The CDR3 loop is CTSSLIPGKGNYGYTF. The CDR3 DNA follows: TGTACCAGCAGTTTAATCCCCGGGAAAGGGAACTATGGCTACACCTTC.

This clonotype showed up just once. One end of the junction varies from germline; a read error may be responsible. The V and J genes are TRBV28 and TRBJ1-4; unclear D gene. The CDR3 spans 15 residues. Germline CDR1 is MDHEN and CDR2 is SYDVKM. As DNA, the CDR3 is TGTACCAGCTGTTTTCGTGGACGGTATAATGAAAAACTGTTTTTT. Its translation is CTSCFRGRYNEKLFF.

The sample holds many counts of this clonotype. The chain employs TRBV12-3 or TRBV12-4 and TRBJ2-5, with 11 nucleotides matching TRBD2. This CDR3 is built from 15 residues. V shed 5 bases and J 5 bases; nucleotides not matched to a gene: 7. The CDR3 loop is CASSDGLAGGETQYF. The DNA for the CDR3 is TGTGCCAGCAGTGATGGACTAGCGGGTGGGGAGACCCAGTACTTC.

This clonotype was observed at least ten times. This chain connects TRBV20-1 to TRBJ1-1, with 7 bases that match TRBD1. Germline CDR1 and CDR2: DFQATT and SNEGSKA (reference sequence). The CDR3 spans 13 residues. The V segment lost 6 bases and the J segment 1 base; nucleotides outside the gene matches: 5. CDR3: CSALGQSNTEAFF. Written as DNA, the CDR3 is TGCAGTGCACTGGGACAGTCGAACACTGAAGCTTTCTTT.

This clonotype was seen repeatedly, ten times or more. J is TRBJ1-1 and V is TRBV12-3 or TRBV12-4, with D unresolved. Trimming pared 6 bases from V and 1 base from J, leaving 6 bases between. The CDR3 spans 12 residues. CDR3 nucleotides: TGTGCCAGCAGGTCTACGAACACTGAAGCTTTCTTT. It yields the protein CASRSTNTEAFF.

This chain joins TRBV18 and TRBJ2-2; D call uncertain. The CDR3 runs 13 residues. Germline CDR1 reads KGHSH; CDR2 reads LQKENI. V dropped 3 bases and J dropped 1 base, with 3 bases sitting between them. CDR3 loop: CASSPRNTGELFF. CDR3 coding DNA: TGTGCCAGCTCACCGAGGAACACCGGGGAGCTGTTTTTT.

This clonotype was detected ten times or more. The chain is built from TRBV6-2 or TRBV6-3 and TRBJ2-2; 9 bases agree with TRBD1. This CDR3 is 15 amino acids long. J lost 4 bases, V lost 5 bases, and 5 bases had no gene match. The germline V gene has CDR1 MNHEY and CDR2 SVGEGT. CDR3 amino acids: CASSAGTGITGELFF. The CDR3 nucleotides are TGTGCCAGCAGTGCCGGGACAGGGATCACCGGGGAGCTGTTTTTT.

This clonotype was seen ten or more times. As DNA, the CDR3 is TGTGCCAGCAGCCGTCCCGGGACAGGGAACGGCAAGAAAGAGACCCAGTACTTC. It codes for CASSRPGTGNGKKETQYF. This chain connects TRBV28 to TRBJ2-5; 9 bases match TRBD1. This CDR3 has 18 residues. The germline V gene encodes CDR1 MDHEN and CDR2 SYDVKM. With 6 bases clipped from V and 3 bases from J, the junction kept 17 bases outside the gene matches.

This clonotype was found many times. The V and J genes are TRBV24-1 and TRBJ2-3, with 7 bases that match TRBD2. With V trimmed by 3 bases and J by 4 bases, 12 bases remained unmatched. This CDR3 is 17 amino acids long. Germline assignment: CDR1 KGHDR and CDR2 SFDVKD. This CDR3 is CATSDPLAVPNADTQYF. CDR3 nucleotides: TGTGCCACCAGTGATCCCCTAGCGGTCCCTAACGCAGATACGCAGTATTTT.

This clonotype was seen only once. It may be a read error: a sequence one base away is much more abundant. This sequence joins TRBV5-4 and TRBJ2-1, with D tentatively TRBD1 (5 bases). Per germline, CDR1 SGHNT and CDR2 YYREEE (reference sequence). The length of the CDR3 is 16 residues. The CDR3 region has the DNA TGTGCCAGCTGCTTAGACAGCCTCGGCTTATACAATGAGCAGTTCTTC. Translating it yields CASCLDSLGLYNEQFF.

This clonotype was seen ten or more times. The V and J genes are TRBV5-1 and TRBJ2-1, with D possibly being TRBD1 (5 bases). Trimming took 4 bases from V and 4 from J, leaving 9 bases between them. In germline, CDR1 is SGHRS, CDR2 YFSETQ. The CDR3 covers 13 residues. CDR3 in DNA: TGCGCCAGCAGCCAGGGCAATTACAATGAGCAGTTCTTC. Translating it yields CASSQGNYNEQFF.

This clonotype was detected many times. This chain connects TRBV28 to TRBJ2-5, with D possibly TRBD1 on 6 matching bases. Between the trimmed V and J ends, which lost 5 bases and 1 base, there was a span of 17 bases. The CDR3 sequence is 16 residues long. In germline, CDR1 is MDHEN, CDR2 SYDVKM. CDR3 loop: CASSPLRGQSQETQYF. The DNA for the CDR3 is TGTGCCAGCAGTCCCCTAAGGGGACAAAGCCAAGAGACCCAGTACTTC.

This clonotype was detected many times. The CDR3 bases are TGCAGTAAACTTAGTAGCGGGGACGAGACCCAGTACTTC. It translates to CSKLSSGDETQYF. The genes are TRBV29-1 and TRBJ2-5, with 8 bases fitting TRBD2. CDR1 SQVTM and CDR2 ANQGSEA come from the germline V gene. The CDR3 loop spans 13 amino acids.

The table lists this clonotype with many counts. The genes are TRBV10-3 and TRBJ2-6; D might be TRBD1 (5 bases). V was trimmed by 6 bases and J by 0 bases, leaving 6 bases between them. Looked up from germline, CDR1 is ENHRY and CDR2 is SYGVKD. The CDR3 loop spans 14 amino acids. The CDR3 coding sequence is TGTGCCATCAGGGACAACTCTGGGGCCAACGTCCTGACTTTC. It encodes CAIRDNSGANVLTF.

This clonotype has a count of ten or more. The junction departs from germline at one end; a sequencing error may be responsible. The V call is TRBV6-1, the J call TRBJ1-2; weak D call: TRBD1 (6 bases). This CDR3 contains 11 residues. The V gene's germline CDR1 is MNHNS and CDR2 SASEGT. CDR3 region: CASSEAEGHHF. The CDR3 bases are TGTGCCAGCAGTGAAGCGGAGGGACACCACTTC.

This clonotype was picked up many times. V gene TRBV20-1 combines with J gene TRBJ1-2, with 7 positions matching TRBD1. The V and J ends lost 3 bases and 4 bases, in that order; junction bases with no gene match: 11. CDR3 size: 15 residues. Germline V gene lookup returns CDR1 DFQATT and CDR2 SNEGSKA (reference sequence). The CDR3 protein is CSASSGTATTYGYTF. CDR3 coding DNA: TGCAGTGCTAGCTCCGGGACAGCTACGACCTATGGCTACACCTTC.

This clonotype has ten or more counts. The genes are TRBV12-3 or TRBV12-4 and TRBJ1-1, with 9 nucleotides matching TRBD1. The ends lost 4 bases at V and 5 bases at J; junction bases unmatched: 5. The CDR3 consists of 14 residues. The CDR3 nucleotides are TGTGCCAGCAGTTACAGACAGGGGGGGACTGAAGCTTTCTTT. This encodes CASSYRQGGTEAFF.

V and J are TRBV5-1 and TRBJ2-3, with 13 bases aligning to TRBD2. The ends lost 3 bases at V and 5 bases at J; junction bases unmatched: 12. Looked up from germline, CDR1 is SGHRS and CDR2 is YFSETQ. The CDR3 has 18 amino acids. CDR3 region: CASSSGLAGTRFEDTQYF. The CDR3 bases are TGCGCCAGCAGCTCGGGACTAGCGGGAACCCGCTTCGAAGATACGCAGTATTTT.

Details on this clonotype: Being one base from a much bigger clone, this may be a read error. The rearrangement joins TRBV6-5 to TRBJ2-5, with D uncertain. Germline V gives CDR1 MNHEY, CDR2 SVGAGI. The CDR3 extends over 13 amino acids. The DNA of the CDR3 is TGTGTCAGCAGTTACTCCGGCCAAGAGACCCAGTACTTC. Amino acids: CVSSYSGQETQYF.

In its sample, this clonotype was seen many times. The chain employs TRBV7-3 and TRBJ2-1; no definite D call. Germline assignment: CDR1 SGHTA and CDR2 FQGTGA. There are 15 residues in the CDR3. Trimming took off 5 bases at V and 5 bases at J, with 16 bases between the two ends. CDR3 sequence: CASSPRRAENNEQFF. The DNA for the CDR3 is TGTGCCAGCAGCCCTCGCCGGGCAGAGAACAATGAGCAGTTCTTC.

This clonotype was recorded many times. CDR3 amino acids: CASSPGSLNSPLHF. DNA for the CDR3: TGCGCCAGCAGCCCGGGCTCCCTTAATTCACCCCTCCACTTT. This chain connects TRBV5-1 to TRBJ1-6; no clear D gene. The germline V and J ends were trimmed by 4 bases and 6 bases, with 11 bases remaining between them. Germline V gene sequence: CDR1 SGHRS, CDR2 YFSETQ. The CDR3 has 14 amino acids.

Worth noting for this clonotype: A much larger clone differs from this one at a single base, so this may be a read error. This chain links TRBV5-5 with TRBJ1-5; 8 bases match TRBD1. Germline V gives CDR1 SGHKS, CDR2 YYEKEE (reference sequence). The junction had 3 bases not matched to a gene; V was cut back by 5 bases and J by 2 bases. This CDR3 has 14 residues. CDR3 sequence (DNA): TGTGCCAGCAGAGCGGGACAGGGCAATCAGCCCCAGCATTTT. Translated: CASRAGQGNQPQHF. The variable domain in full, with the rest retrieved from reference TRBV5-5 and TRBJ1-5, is DAGVTQSPTHLIKTRGQQVTLRCSPISGHKSVSWYQQVLGQGPQFIFQYYEKEERGRGNFPDRFSARQFPNYSSELNVNALLLGDSALYLCASRAGQGNQPQHFGDGTRLSIL.